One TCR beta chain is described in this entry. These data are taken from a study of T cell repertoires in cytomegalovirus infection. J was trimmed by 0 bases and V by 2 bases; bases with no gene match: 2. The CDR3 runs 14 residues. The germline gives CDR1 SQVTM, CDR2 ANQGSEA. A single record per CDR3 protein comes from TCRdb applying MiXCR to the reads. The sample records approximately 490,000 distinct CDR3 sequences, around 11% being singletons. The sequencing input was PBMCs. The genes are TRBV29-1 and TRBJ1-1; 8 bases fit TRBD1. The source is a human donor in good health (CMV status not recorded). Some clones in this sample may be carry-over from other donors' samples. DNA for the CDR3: TGCAGCGTTGAACCGGACAGGGTGAACACTGAAGCTTTCTTT. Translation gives CSVEPDRVNTEAFF.